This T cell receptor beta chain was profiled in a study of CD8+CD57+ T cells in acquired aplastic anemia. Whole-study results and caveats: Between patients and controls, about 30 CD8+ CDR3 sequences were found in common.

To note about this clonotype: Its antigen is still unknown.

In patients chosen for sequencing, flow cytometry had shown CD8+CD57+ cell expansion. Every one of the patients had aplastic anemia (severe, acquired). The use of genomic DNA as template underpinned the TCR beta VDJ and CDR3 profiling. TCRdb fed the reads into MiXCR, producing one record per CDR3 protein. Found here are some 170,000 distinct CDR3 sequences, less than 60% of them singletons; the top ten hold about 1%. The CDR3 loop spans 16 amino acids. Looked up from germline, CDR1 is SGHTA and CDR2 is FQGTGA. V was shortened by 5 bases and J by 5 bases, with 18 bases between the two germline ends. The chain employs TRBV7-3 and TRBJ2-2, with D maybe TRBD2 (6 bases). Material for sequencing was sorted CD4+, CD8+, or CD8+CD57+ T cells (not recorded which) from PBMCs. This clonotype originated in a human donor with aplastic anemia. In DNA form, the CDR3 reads TGTGCCAGCAGCCTTAAGGGACTGCAAGGAACCGGGGAGCTGTTTTTT. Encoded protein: CASSLKGLQGTGELFF.